One and the same sample provided the 30 T cell receptor beta chains below, sequenced in a study of T cells in Graves' hyperthyroidism and ophthalmopathy. Authors of the study amplified TCR beta CDR3 regions from RNA transcripts. The HTBI set primed first-round TCR CDR3 RT-PCR. A single record per CDR3 protein comes from TCRdb applying MiXCR to the multiplex PCR reads. This sample has 300,000 to 400,000 distinct CDR3 sequences, with about 21% found just once. Sequenced sample: blood. The receptors stem from a woman aged 45-60 years with Graves' hyperthyroidism.

This clonotype showed up just a few times. The chain recombines TRBV5-6 with TRBJ2-5; TRBD2 agrees at 9 bases. CDR3 length equals 15 residues. V lost 4 bases, J lost 4 bases, and 8 bases stayed unmatched. In germline, CDR1 is SGHDT, CDR2 YYEEEE. CDR3 in amino acids: CASSLTVTSGETQYF. In nucleotides, the CDR3 is TGTGCCAGCAGCCTAACCGTGACTAGCGGAGAGACCCAGTACTTC.

The rearrangement joins TRBV7-9 to TRBJ2-7; 7 bases are shared with TRBD1. The germline V gene encodes CDR1 SEHNR and CDR2 FQNEAQ (reference sequence). The V segment lost 4 bases and the J segment 2 bases; nucleotides outside the gene matches: 5. The CDR3 sequence is 14 residues long. This chain's CDR3 is CASSYRQGPYEQYF. The CDR3 DNA sequence: TGTGCCAGCAGCTACAGACAGGGTCCCTACGAGCAGTACTTC.

This clonotype occurred many times. V is TRBV28 and J is TRBJ2-5; 8 nucleotides match TRBD2. The CDR3 spans 21 residues. With V trimmed by 0 bases and J by 4 bases, 22 bases remained unmatched. CDR1 MDHEN and CDR2 SYDVKM come from the germline V gene. The CDR3 DNA sequence: TGTGCCAGCAGTTTATGGGATTACAGGAAGGAGCGGGAGTCTAACCGAGAGACCCAGTACTTC. Its protein is CASSLWDYRKERESNRETQYF.

The rearrangement links TRBV7-2 to TRBJ1-1, with a possible D match to TRBD1 (6 bases). Germline assignment: CDR1 SGHTA and CDR2 FQGNSA. This CDR3 is built from 14 residues. Trimming took off 7 bases at V and 10 bases at J, with 22 bases between the two ends. In DNA, the CDR3 is TGTGCCAGCACCAAACAGCGGGGGGCGGAGGGAGCTTTCTTT. Protein sequence: CASTKQRGAEGAFF.

At least ten counts were recorded for this clonotype. In DNA, the CDR3 is TGTGCCAGCAGTTTACGGGGAGGTAGCAATCAGCCCCAGCATTTT. Protein: CASSLRGGSNQPQHF. V is TRBV12-3 or TRBV12-4 and J is TRBJ1-5, with unresolved D. The CDR3 extends over 15 amino acids. Trimming took 2 bases from V and 0 from J, leaving 8 bases between them.

As for this clonotype: A much more abundant neighbour one base away suggests this may be a read error. The V gene is TRBV11-1, the J gene TRBJ2-3; 13 bases align to TRBD2. Germline assignment: CDR1 SGHAT and CDR2 FQDESV (reference sequence). The CDR3 consists of 15 residues. Trimming cost V 6 bases and J 5 bases; bases outside gene matches: 5. The CDR3 DNA sequence: TGTGCCAGCAGTACTAGCGGGGGGGCCCAAGATACGCAGTATTTT. It yields the protein CASSTSGGAQDTQYF.

This clonotype was counted between two and nine times. The V and J genes are TRBV20-1 and TRBJ2-3; the D is unclear. With 1 base removed from V and 0 bases from J, the gap between germline ends came to 11 bases. This CDR3 is built from 15 residues. Per the germline V gene, CDR1 is DFQATT and CDR2 is SNEGSKA (reference sequence). The CDR3 sequence: CSARAVVPSTDTQYF. CDR3 DNA sequence: TGCAGTGCTAGAGCTGTTGTCCCTAGCACAGATACGCAGTATTTT.

This clonotype appeared many times. The V gene is TRBV4-1, the J gene TRBJ1-1; D is undetermined. Germline V CDR1 and CDR2: MGHRA, YSYEKL. The CDR3 is 17 residues long. The V end was cut by 2 bases, the J end by 1 base, with 17 bases between. In DNA form, the CDR3 reads TGCGCCAGCAGCCAACTTCACGGACTCACTCCGAACACTGAAGCTTTCTTT. It codes for CASSQLHGLTPNTEAFF.

The chain combines TRBV10-3 with TRBJ1-2; tentatively, D is TRBD1 (6 bases). This CDR3 spans 15 amino acids. Deletions cut 10 bases from V and 4 bases from J, with 22 bases between. CDR1 is ENHRY and CDR2 is SYGVKD in the germline V gene. The CDR3 DNA sequence: TGTGCCACCCAGGGGAAGGGGCAGGGGTCCTATGGCTACACCTTC. This codes for CATQGKGQGSYGYTF.

This chain connects TRBV20-1 to TRBJ1-5; 7 positions match TRBD1. The CDR3 extends over 15 amino acids. Germline values: CDR1 DFQATT, CDR2 SNEGSKA (reference sequence). J lost 4 bases, V lost 2 bases, and 8 bases had no gene match. This CDR3 reads CSARPHGTVNQPQHF. CDR3 in DNA: TGCAGTGCTAGACCCCACGGGACAGTTAATCAGCCCCAGCATTTT.

V gene TRBV7-9 combines with J gene TRBJ1-1; the match to TRBD1 covers 9 bases. This CDR3 spans 12 amino acids. Germline loops: CDR1 SEHNR, CDR2 FQNEAQ (reference sequence). V shed 3 bases, J shed 11 bases, and the junction held 4 bases outside the gene matches. In nucleotides, the CDR3 is TGTGCCAGCAGCTTCACAGGGGGCCGGGCTTTCTTT. Protein product: CASSFTGGRAFF.

This clonotype was counted a few times. The chain recombines TRBV6-1 with TRBJ1-5; a possible D gene is TRBD1 (6 bases). Germline V CDR1 and CDR2: MNHNS, SASEGT. The V end was cut by 5 bases, the J end by 4 bases, with 12 bases between. The length of the CDR3 is 14 residues. CDR3 protein: CASSTPGTNQPQHF. CDR3 bases: TGTGCCAGCAGTACGCCAGGGACAAATCAGCCCCAGCATTTT.

This clonotype was seen ten or more times. The chain joins TRBV3-1 to TRBJ2-7; 9 nucleotides line up with TRBD1. The CDR3 is 15 amino acids. Germline CDR1 is LGHDT and CDR2 is YNNKEL (reference sequence). V lost 1 base to trimming and J lost 3 bases; unmatched junction nucleotides: 4. The CDR3 spells CASSQAGTGRYEQYF. DNA for the CDR3: TGTGCCAGCAGCCAAGCGGGGACAGGGCGCTACGAGCAGTACTTC.

This clonotype was seen at least ten times. This rearrangement joins TRBV5-1 to TRBJ2-3, with 7 bases lining up with TRBD1. The germline CDR1 and CDR2 sequences are SGHRS and YFSETQ. Trimming took 0 bases from V and 5 from J; bases not matched to a gene: 3. This CDR3 is built from 14 residues. The CDR3 protein is CASSLARGQDTQYF. In DNA form, the CDR3 reads TGCGCCAGCAGCTTGGCAAGGGGGCAAGATACGCAGTATTTT.

The chain carries TRBV27 and TRBJ2-3; no definite D call. The germline CDR1 and CDR2 sequences are MNHEY and SMNVEV (reference sequence). Trimming removed 4 bases at V and 1 base at J, with 15 bases between. The CDR3 spans 16 residues. CDR3 protein: CASSSRVLNRTDTQYF. Written as DNA, the CDR3 is TGTGCCAGCAGTTCCCGGGTCCTTAACCGCACAGATACGCAGTATTTT.

This clonotype was found many times. The V call is TRBV20-1, the J call TRBJ1-5; 10 bases agree with TRBD1. V gave up 0 bases and J gave up 0 bases; unmatched junction bases: 2. The CDR3 covers 16 residues. CDR1 is DFQATT, CDR2 SNEGSKA, per germline (reference sequence). For the CDR3, the DNA is TGCAGTGCTAGAGACGGGACAGGGGTTAGCAATCAGCCCCAGCATTTT. Translated, it gives CSARDGTGVSNQPQHF.

This clonotype appeared a few times. The chain has TRBV6-1 and TRBJ1-3; the match to TRBD1 covers 7 bases. Trimming took 6 bases from V and 1 from J; bases not matched to a gene: 6. This CDR3 comprises 15 residues. Germline lookup yields CDR1 MNHNS and CDR2 SASEGT. The CDR3 loop reads CASRSDRISGNTIYF. CDR3 DNA: TGTGCCAGCAGATCGGACAGGATTTCTGGAAACACCATATATTTT.

This clonotype was seen only once. The V call is TRBV4-2, the J call TRBJ2-3, with no clear D. V was clipped by 6 bases and J by 2 bases, with 15 bases between them. The CDR3 has 15 residues. Germline CDR1 reads LGHNA; CDR2 reads YNFKEQ. CDR3 amino acids: CASSRTPLPTDTQYF. As DNA, the CDR3 is TGTGCCAGCAGTAGGACGCCCCTCCCCACAGATACGCAGTATTTT.

This clonotype appeared a few times. This chain joins TRBV20-1 and TRBJ1-2, with no clear D. Looked up from germline, CDR1 is DFQATT and CDR2 is SNEGSKA (reference sequence). V was cut by 1 base and J by 4 bases, with 13 bases left in between. The CDR3 loop spans 14 amino acids. As DNA, the CDR3 is TGCAGTGCTAGAGGCGATGCCCAGAGCTATGGCTACACCTTC. It translates to CSARGDAQSYGYTF.

The chain joins TRBV12-3 or TRBV12-4 to TRBJ2-7, with unresolved D. CDR3 length: 14 residues. Trimming pared 6 bases from V and 0 bases from J, leaving 12 bases between. In DNA form, the CDR3 reads TGTGCCAGCAGCTTCGACGGTTACTCCTACGAGCAGTACTTC. Translated, it gives CASSFDGYSYEQYF.

This clonotype occurred many times. The genes are TRBV7-6 and TRBJ2-1, with 12 bases identical to TRBD2. Germline CDR1 and CDR2: SGHVS and FNYEAQ. This CDR3 has 16 residues. Trimming took 0 bases from V and 5 from J; bases not matched to a gene: 2. DNA of the CDR3: TGTGCCAGCAGCTTAGCTGCTAGCGGGGGGGACAATGAGCAGTTCTTC. This gives the protein CASSLAASGGDNEQFF.

Ten or more counts support this clonotype. The V gene is TRBV7-9, the J gene TRBJ2-7; no reliable D call. The V and J ends lost 3 bases and 6 bases respectively, with 9 bases between them. CDR1 and CDR2 from the germline V gene are SEHNR and FQNEAQ (reference sequence). The CDR3 is made up of 12 amino acids. Written as DNA, the CDR3 is TGTGCCAGCAGCTTGGGGTTCCGCGAGCAGTACTTC. It specifies CASSLGFREQYF.

In the case of this clonotype: One end of the junction does not line up with germline, which may come from a read error. The rearrangement uses TRBV10-3 and TRBJ1-2; TRBD1 matches at 7 bases. CDR1 is ENHRY and CDR2 is SYGVKD in the germline V gene. The CDR3 totals 14 residues. CDR3 protein: CAITSGTVNFGYTF. CDR3 coding DNA: TGTGCCATCACCTCCGGGACAGTAAACTTTGGCTACACCTTC.

CDR3 DNA: TGTGCCATCAGTGAGTCCAGGGGCGCCAAAAACATTCAGTACTTC. Protein product: CAISESRGAKNIQYF. The chain is built from TRBV10-3 and TRBJ2-4; the D gene is possibly TRBD1 (6 bases). CDR1 ENHRY and CDR2 SYGVKD come from the germline V gene. This CDR3 comprises 15 residues. Trimming took 0 bases from V and 1 from J, leaving 7 bases between them.

The rearrangement uses TRBV29-1 and TRBJ1-1, with TRBD1 as a possible D gene (6 bases). Germline V CDR1 and CDR2: SQVTM, ANQGSEA. V lost 3 bases and J 4 bases, leaving 12 bases between the germline ends. This CDR3 region has 13 residues. Here the CDR3 reads CSVEGEGGTEAFF. The DNA of the CDR3 is TGCAGCGTTGAGGGTGAGGGGGGCACTGAAGCTTTCTTT. The full variable domain, completed using reference TRBV29-1 and TRBJ1-1, is SAVISQKPSRDICQRGTSLTIQCQVDSQVTMMFWYRQQPGQSLTLIATANQGSEATYESGFVIDKFPISRPNLTFSTLTVSNMSPEDSSIYLCSVEGEGGTEAFFGQGTRLTVV.

This clonotype was counted at least ten times. The rearrangement uses TRBV20-1 and TRBJ1-2; D is possibly TRBD1 (5 bases). Trimming cost V 6 bases and J 6 bases, with 14 bases left between them. Germline V lookup: CDR1 DFQATT, CDR2 SNEGSKA (reference sequence). The CDR3 runs to 12 residues. DNA of the CDR3: TGCAGTGCGCCGGACACTCTAAATGGCTACACCTTC. The encoded protein is CSAPDTLNGYTF.

This clonotype was observed many times. This chain uses TRBV12-3 or TRBV12-4 with TRBJ2-1; tentatively, D is TRBD1 (6 bases). The CDR3 runs 13 residues. Deletions cut 5 bases from V and 6 bases from J, with 11 bases between. For the CDR3, the DNA is TGTGCCAGCAGTACACAACAGGGCAATGAGCAGTTCTTC. Amino acid sequence: CASSTQQGNEQFF.

This clonotype was observed many times. The genes are TRBV3-1 and TRBJ2-3, with TRBD2 matching 15 bases. Germline trimming cut 4 bases from V and 0 bases from J; bases unmatched to any gene: 8. CDR1 and CDR2 (germline): LGHDT, YNNKEL (reference sequence). The CDR3 totals 19 residues. CDR3 in DNA: TGTGCCAGCAGCCCCGGACTAGCGGGAGGGCGGATGAGCACAGATACGCAGTATTTT. It yields the protein CASSPGLAGGRMSTDTQYF.

This clonotype was counted many times. The rearrangement joins TRBV30 to TRBJ2-1; 15 bases are shared with TRBD2. V shed 2 bases, J shed 4 bases, and the junction held 12 bases outside the gene matches. From germline, CDR1 is GTSNPN and CDR2 SVGIG (reference sequence). The length of the CDR3 is 19 residues. This chain's CDR3 is CAWSSPGLAGGRGYNEQFF. Here the CDR3 DNA reads TGTGCCTGGAGTTCACCGGGACTAGCGGGGGGCCGAGGGTACAATGAGCAGTTCTTC.

CDR3 sequence (DNA): TGTGCCAGCTCACCACTCCCCCCCCGAGGGACTAGCGGGACCTACGAGCAGTACTTC. Its translation: CASSPLPPRGTSGTYEQYF. The chain links TRBV18 to TRBJ2-7, with 13 nucleotides matching TRBD2. J gave up 2 bases and V 1 base, and 11 bases lay outside the gene matches. The CDR3 consists of 19 residues. Germline V gene sequence: CDR1 KGHSH, CDR2 LQKENI.